The T cell receptor (beta chain) described here comes from a study of PD-L1 blockade in urothelial cancer. Whole-study context: Blood yielded a median of approximately 130,000 T cells per sample.

Germline CDR1 is GTSNPN and CDR2 is SVGIG (reference sequence). V shed 0 bases and J shed 14 bases, with 15 bases lying between them. CDR3 length equals 12 residues. As to time point: pretreatment peripheral blood. The number of samples from each patient was between 1 and 8, taken pretreatment and on-treatment. Every PCR received spiked-in synthetic TCR analog templates. Sequencing used immunoSEQ multiplex PCR; TCRdb keeps in-frame clones, though not all of them. The sample has 45,000 to 70,000 clones, roughly 85% seen once. The receptor's source is a man between 65 and 85 years old with urothelial cancer. The sequencing here drew on PBMCs, taken around atezolizumab (anti-PD-L1) treatment. This chain connects TRBV30 to TRBJ2-3; D not certain. The CDR3 reads CAWSVRGGYAYF. For the CDR3, the DNA is TGTGCCTGGAGTGTCCGAGGTGGATACGCGTATTTT.